This T cell receptor beta chain was sequenced in a study of cytomegalovirus exposure and HLA in healthy donors. The V and J ends lost 0 bases and 5 bases, in that order; junction bases with no gene match: 1. Germline CDR1 is SGHRS and CDR2 is YFSETQ. The CDR3 consists of 14 residues. For this clone: Its antigen is unidentified.

Study-wide points: TRBV6-2, TRBV6-3 and some other V segments were unresolvable in 87-base-pair reads. Accounts indicate the classifier identified cytomegalovirus status with strong specificity and sensitivity.

Every donor was a healthy person donating bone marrow. In the PCR, 60 Vbeta and 13 Jbeta primers were used. Assay: immunoSEQ multiplex PCR; the TCRdb copy retains only in-frame clones and omits some. The sample holds over 100,000 clones. This receptor was identified in a man aged 25-40 years in good health and CMV-seronegative. The specimen was PBMCs. This rearrangement joins TRBV5-1 to TRBJ2-1, with 8 bases fitting TRBD2. For the CDR3, the DNA is TGCGCCAGCAGCTTGGGCGGGAGGAACAATGAGCAGTTCTTC. Amino acid sequence: CASSLGGRNNEQFF.